The 10 T cell receptor beta chains reported below all come from one sample, sequenced in a study of monozygotic twins with cystic fibrosis. This table comes from immunoSEQ multiplex PCR, and its TCRdb copy is limited to in-frame clones, with some not included. The repertoire holds around 30,000 clones, around 81% seen once, with 0.88% in the top ten. The specimen sequenced was blood. The receptors stem from a girl aged 2 to 10 with cystic fibrosis.

V gene TRBV13 combines with J gene TRBJ1-1; a possible D gene is TRBD1 (5 bases). The CDR3 has 14 amino acids. The germline gives CDR1 PRHDT, CDR2 FYEKMQ (reference sequence). Trimming shortened V by 2 bases and J by 1 base, and 8 bases separated the two germline ends. The CDR3 sequence is CASSLMGQNTEAFF. The CDR3 nucleotides read TGTGCCAGCAGCTTAATGGGGCAGAACACTGAAGCTTTCTTT.

The chain has TRBV10-3 and TRBJ2-5; 8 bases are shared with TRBD2. Germline loops: CDR1 ENHRY, CDR2 SYGVKD. V was pared by 6 bases and J by 5 bases, with 8 bases of the junction left unmatched. There are 14 residues in the CDR3. The DNA for the CDR3 is TGTGCCATCAGCCCTAGCGGGTACAGGGAGACCCAGTACTTC. Encoded protein: CAISPSGYRETQYF.

The V gene is TRBV13, the J gene TRBJ1-1; D not certain. CDR3 size: 11 residues. V dropped 3 bases and J dropped 11 bases, with 10 bases sitting between them. The germline V gene encodes CDR1 PRHDT and CDR2 FYEKMQ (reference sequence). The CDR3 coding sequence is TGTGCCAGCAGCTTGGAGTTCGGGGCTTTCTTT. Residues: CASSLEFGAFF.

This chain connects TRBV28 to TRBJ1-5; 11 bases match TRBD1. With 8 bases clipped from V and 3 bases from J, the junction kept 3 bases outside the gene matches. This CDR3 has 14 amino acids. Germline V gene data show CDR1 as MDHEN and CDR2 as SYDVKM. In DNA form, the CDR3 reads TGTGCCAGCCGGGACAGGGGGTTCAATCAGCCCCAGCATTTT. Translation gives CASRDRGFNQPQHF.

This clone was detected only a few times. One end of the junction fails to match germline, which may point to a read error. The V call is TRBV11-2, the J call TRBJ2-1; 9 nucleotides match TRBD2. The CDR3 has 14 amino acids. Germline V lookup: CDR1 SGHAT, CDR2 FQNNGV. CDR3 DNA: TGTGCCAGCAGTCATCCGACGTCACTAGCGGGTGATCTCTTC. The encoded protein is CASSHPTSLAGDLF. The variable domain in full, with the rest retrieved from reference TRBV11-2 and TRBJ2-1, is EAGVAQSPRYKIIEKRQSVAFWCNPISGHATLYWYQQILGQGPKLLIQFQNNGVVDDSQLPKDRFSAERLKGVDSTLKIQPAKLEDSAVYLCASSHPTSLAGDLFGPGTRLTVL.

The chain joins TRBV20-1 to TRBJ2-5; tentative D call: TRBD2 (5 bases). The J call could be wrong; TRBJ2-7 is a better fit for the DNA end. The germline gives CDR1 DFQATT, CDR2 SNEGSKA (reference sequence). The CDR3 runs 11 residues. The chain's CDR3 is CSAAKRDEQYF. In DNA, the CDR3 is TGCAGTGCAGCAAAGAGGGACGAGCAGTACTTC.

The chain is built from TRBV4-1 and TRBJ1-4; no clear D gene. From germline, CDR1 is MGHRA and CDR2 YSYEKL. The CDR3 runs to 15 residues. V shed 1 base and J shed 3 bases, with 9 bases lying between them. The CDR3 sequence: CASSQGRTSNEKLFF. The CDR3 region has the DNA TGCGCCAGCAGCCAAGGACGGACGTCTAATGAAAAACTGTTTTTT.

This chain connects TRBV19 to TRBJ1-2, with D uncertain. The V end lost 10 bases, the J end lost 2 bases, and 11 bases lay between the germline ends. This CDR3 spans 12 amino acids. Germline CDR1 and CDR2: LNHDA and SQIVND (reference sequence). This CDR3 is CATWTPNYGYTF. As DNA, the CDR3 is TGTGCCACTTGGACCCCGAACTATGGCTACACCTTC. Looking up the rest from reference TRBV19 and TRBJ1-2 gives the full variable domain: DGGITQSPKYLFRKEGQNVTLSCEQNLNHDAMYWYRQDPGQGLRLIYYSQIVNDFQKGDIAEGYSVSREKKESFPLTVTSAQKNPTAFYLCATWTPNYGYTFGSGTRLTVV.

The rearrangement joins TRBV5-1 to TRBJ1-2; TRBD1 aligns across 10 bases. CDR3 length equals 16 residues. V dropped 2 bases and J dropped 6; count of bases not matched to a gene: 10. CDR1 is SGHRS and CDR2 is YFSETQ in the germline V gene. CDR3 sequence: CASSFGTGAIEDGYTF. DNA for the CDR3: TGCGCCAGCAGCTTCGGGACAGGGGCGATCGAGGATGGCTACACCTTC.

V is TRBV28 and J is TRBJ1-5, with 8 bases fitting TRBD1. The CDR3 runs 16 residues. Unmatched junction bases numbered 4, after V lost 3 bases and J lost 0 bases. In germline, CDR1 is MDHEN, CDR2 SYDVKM. Here the CDR3 DNA reads TGTGCCAGCAGTTTGGACAGGGCCTATAGCAATCAGCCCCAGCATTTT. Its protein product is CASSLDRAYSNQPQHF.